These 9 T cell receptor beta chains were sequenced from one sample in a study of blood T cell repertoires in COVID-19. Generated by immunoSEQ multiplex PCR, the TCRdb table keeps only in-frame clones and is missing some. The sample consists of hundreds of thousands of clones, 70% to 90% of them appearing once. The source material was peripheral blood. These receptors were collected from a human donor in a cohort sampled during active COVID-19.

The V call is TRBV30, the J call TRBJ1-2, with D possibly matching TRBD1 (6 bases). This CDR3 spans 14 amino acids. Germline-derived CDR1 and CDR2 are GTSNPN and SVGIG (reference sequence). Deletions cut 0 bases from V and 4 bases from J, with 12 bases between. Here the CDR3 reads CAWSVPGGSYGYTF. Written as DNA, the CDR3 is TGTGCCTGGAGTGTACCTGGGGGCAGCTATGGCTACACCTTC.

This clone was seen only a few times. The chain combines TRBV6-7 with TRBJ2-7; tentatively, D is TRBD2 (5 bases). TRBV6-7 is annotated as an ORF whose role is uncertain. This CDR3 has 16 residues. Trimming shortened V by 3 bases and J by 2 bases, and 17 bases separated the two germline ends. Written as DNA, the CDR3 is TGTGCCAGCAGTTATCTTCGAGGGCCCAGCACCTACGAGCAGTACTTC. Amino acids: CASSYLRGPSTYEQYF.

The V and J genes are TRBV2 and TRBJ2-5; D may be TRBD1 (8 bases). Germline CDR1 reads SNHLY; CDR2 reads FYNNEI. Trimming took 7 bases from V and 7 from J, leaving 16 bases between them. This CDR3 has 13 residues. The DNA for the CDR3 is TGTGCCAGCATTCGGACAGGGAGGGTGACCCAGTACTTC. Protein sequence: CASIRTGRVTQYF.

This chain uses TRBV18 with TRBJ1-6, with 8 bases lining up with TRBD1. V lost 3 bases, J lost 3 bases, and 4 bases stayed unmatched. This CDR3 spans 16 amino acids. Germline lookup yields CDR1 KGHSH and CDR2 LQKENI. Here the CDR3 reads CASSPTGVNYNSPLHF. The CDR3 DNA is TGTGCCAGCTCACCGACAGGGGTCAACTATAATTCACCCCTCCACTTT.

The chain has TRBV6-4 and TRBJ1-5, with 8 positions matching TRBD1. V was pared by 2 bases and J by 4 bases, with 4 bases of the junction left unmatched. From germline, CDR1 is MRHNA and CDR2 SNTAGT. This CDR3 spans 15 amino acids. The CDR3 reads CASSDPRQGNQPQHF. Written as DNA, the CDR3 is TGTGCCAGCAGTGACCCGCGACAGGGGAATCAGCCCCAGCATTTT.

The chain carries TRBV30 and TRBJ1-6; the D gene is possibly TRBD1 (6 bases). The CDR3 loop spans 15 amino acids. Germline V CDR1 and CDR2: GTSNPN, SVGIG (reference sequence). The V end lost 4 bases, the J end lost 0 bases, and 10 bases lay between the germline ends. The CDR3 bases are TGTGCCTGGACCATGGACAGCTCCTATAATTCACCCCTCCACTTT. It yields the protein CAWTMDSSYNSPLHF.

J is TRBJ1-5 and V is TRBV2, with TRBD1 as a possible D gene (5 bases). The CDR3 runs to 13 residues. Looked up from germline, CDR1 is SNHLY and CDR2 is FYNNEI. The germline V and J ends were trimmed by 10 bases and 1 base, with 11 bases remaining between them. CDR3 in amino acids: CATAGGSNQPQHF. The CDR3 DNA is TGTGCCACTGCCGGGGGGAGCAATCAGCCCCAGCATTTT.

The chain has TRBV12-3 or TRBV12-4 and TRBJ1-6; tentative D call: TRBD1 (5 bases). The V end was cut by 3 bases, the J end by 9 bases, with 9 bases between. This CDR3 comprises 13 residues. CDR3 DNA sequence: TGTGCCAGCAGTTTGGGGGGAAGTTCACCCCTCCACTTT. As protein: CASSLGGSSPLHF.

This sequence joins TRBV28 and TRBJ2-7; TRBD1 matches 8 bases. The CDR3 length is 16 residues. J lost 4 bases, V lost 5 bases, and 13 bases had no gene match. Germline V gives CDR1 MDHEN, CDR2 SYDVKM. DNA of the CDR3: TGTGCCAGCAGTACTCCGGGGACAGGCGGAGCATACGAGCAGTACTTC. Translation: CASSTPGTGGAYEQYF. The complete variable domain, with remaining parts taken from reference TRBV28 and TRBJ2-7, reads DVKVTQSSRYLVKRTGEKVFLECVQDMDHENMFWYRQDPGLGLRLIYFSYDVKMKEKGDIPEGYSVSREKKERFSLILESASTNQTSMYLCASSTPGTGGAYEQYFGPGTRLTVT.